These 12 T cell receptor beta chains originate from one sample sequenced in a study of shared clonotypes between healthy human individuals. Some clones are missing from TCRdb's copy, which holds only in-frame ones; the method was immunoSEQ multiplex PCR. Of more than 500,000 clones in the sample, about 96% are singletons; the top ten hold about 0.068%. Material for sequencing was naive CD4+ T cells sorted from blood. Subset described: CD45RA+ positively selected. These receptors were taken from a woman younger than 45 in good health.

This chain uses TRBV4-1 with TRBJ2-1; TRBD2 matches 10 bases. V gave up 1 base and J gave up 8 bases; unmatched junction bases: 5. This CDR3 has 15 amino acids. Germline CDR1 MGHRA, CDR2 YSYEKL. The CDR3 loop reads CASSQVSGRFDEQFF. In nucleotides, the CDR3 is TGCGCCAGCAGCCAAGTTAGCGGGAGGTTCGATGAGCAGTTCTTC.

The chain recombines TRBV28 with TRBJ2-4, with D perhaps TRBD1 or TRBD2 (5 bases each). The V gene's germline CDR1 is MDHEN and CDR2 SYDVKM. The CDR3 totals 13 residues. Deletions cut 6 bases from V and 6 bases from J, with 12 bases between. The CDR3 DNA sequence: TGTGCCAGCAGGGGGGTGGAAAGAAACATTCAGTACTTC. Translated: CASRGVERNIQYF.

This rearrangement joins TRBV21-1 to TRBJ1-5. TRBV21-1 is flagged as a pseudogene. The CDR3 covers 14 residues. The chain's CDR3 is CASSKRWKNQPQHF. The DNA for the CDR3 is TGTGCCAGCAGCAAAAGGTGGAAGAATCAGCCCCAGCATTTT.

The chain recombines TRBV20-1 with TRBJ2-1; a weak D match, TRBD2 (6 bases). The CDR3 contains 11 residues. Per germline, CDR1 DFQATT and CDR2 SNEGSKA (reference sequence). The V end lost 0 bases, the J end lost 15 bases, and 12 bases lay between the germline ends. The CDR3 is CSARDLASPFF. The DNA for the CDR3 is TGCAGTGCTAGAGATCTAGCGAGTCCGTTCTTC.

The chain combines TRBV6-5 with TRBJ2-1; perhaps TRBD2 as D (6 bases). V was cut by 2 bases and J by 6 bases, with 14 bases left in between. Germline V gene sequence: CDR1 MNHEY, CDR2 SVGAGI. This CDR3 spans 15 amino acids. The CDR3 sequence is CASSYAGPYSNEQFF. The CDR3 coding sequence is TGTGCCAGCAGTTACGCGGGACCGTACAGCAATGAGCAGTTCTTC.

This chain links TRBV28 with TRBJ2-4; D gene ambiguous. CDR1 is MDHEN, CDR2 SYDVKM, per germline. The CDR3 has 12 residues. V was shortened by 9 bases and J by 0 bases, with 6 bases between the two germline ends. This CDR3 reads CASARAKNIQYF. CDR3 DNA sequence: TGTGCCAGTGCAAGAGCCAAAAACATTCAGTACTTC.

The chain uses TRBV10-1 and TRBJ2-5, with 9 bases aligning to TRBD1. After removal of 3 bases from V and 3 bases from J, the junction contained 5 bases not matched to a gene. The CDR3 loop spans 15 amino acids. Germline lookup yields CDR1 WNHNN and CDR2 SYGVQD (reference sequence). The CDR3 region has the DNA TGCGCCAGCAGTGACCACCGGACAGGGGAAGAGACCCAGTACTTC. Translation gives CASSDHRTGEETQYF.

This rearrangement joins TRBV5-1 to TRBJ1-1, with D possibly matching TRBD1 (5 bases). V was trimmed by 7 bases and J by 1 base, leaving 17 bases between them. There are 15 residues in the CDR3. Germline CDR1 and CDR2: SGHRS and YFSETQ. The CDR3 is CASSVPKTGNTEAFF. CDR3 bases: TGCGCCAGCTCTGTCCCGAAAACAGGGAACACTGAAGCTTTCTTT.

The rearrangement joins TRBV5-1 to TRBJ2-1, with 7 bases that match TRBD1. The junction had 14 bases not matched to a gene; V was cut back by 4 bases and J by 7 bases. The CDR3 consists of 16 residues. Germline V CDR1 and CDR2: SGHRS, YFSETQ. For the CDR3, the DNA is TGCGCCAGCAGCAGAAACCGGGACAGCTATCGTAATGAGCAGTTCTTC. Translating gives CASSRNRDSYRNEQFF. Supplemented by reference TRBV5-1 and TRBJ2-1, the full variable domain reads KAGVTQTPRYLIKTRGQQVTLSCSPISGHRSVSWYQQTPGQGLQFLFEYFSETQRNKGNFPGRFSGRQFSNSRSEMNVSTLELGDSALYLCASSRNRDSYRNEQFFGPGTRLTVL.

As regards this clone: Other DNA variants within this sample encode the same CDR3. The V gene is TRBV2, the J gene TRBJ1-5; 7 nucleotides agree with TRBD1. Germline lookup yields CDR1 SNHLY and CDR2 FYNNEI. The CDR3 is 15 amino acids. Losses at the gene ends were 5 bases for V and 4 bases for J; bases not matched to a gene: 8. The CDR3 protein is CASSLGTVRNQPQHF. The CDR3 DNA reads as TGTGCCAGCAGTTTGGGGACAGTTAGGAATCAGCCCCAGCATTTT.

The chain carries TRBV7-3 and TRBJ2-7, with TRBD2 matching 9 bases. This CDR3 region has 14 residues. V trimming: 3 bases; J trimming: 4 bases; junction bases outside the gene matches: 4. Germline V gene lookup returns CDR1 SGHTA and CDR2 FQGTGA. CDR3 nucleotides: TGTGCCAGCAGCTTTGGTAGCGGGAGTTACGAGCAGTACTTC. This translates into CASSFGSGSYEQYF.

Comment on this clone: The same CDR3 can be traced to other DNA sequences in this sample. J is TRBJ1-1 and V is TRBV6-6; D gene unclear. Trimming removed 0 bases at V and 6 bases at J, with 5 bases between. The CDR3 contains 12 residues. Germline V lookup: CDR1 MNHNY, CDR2 SVGAGI (reference sequence). This chain's CDR3 is CASSYSTSEAFF. The CDR3 coding sequence is TGTGCCAGCAGTTACTCGACTTCTGAAGCTTTCTTT.